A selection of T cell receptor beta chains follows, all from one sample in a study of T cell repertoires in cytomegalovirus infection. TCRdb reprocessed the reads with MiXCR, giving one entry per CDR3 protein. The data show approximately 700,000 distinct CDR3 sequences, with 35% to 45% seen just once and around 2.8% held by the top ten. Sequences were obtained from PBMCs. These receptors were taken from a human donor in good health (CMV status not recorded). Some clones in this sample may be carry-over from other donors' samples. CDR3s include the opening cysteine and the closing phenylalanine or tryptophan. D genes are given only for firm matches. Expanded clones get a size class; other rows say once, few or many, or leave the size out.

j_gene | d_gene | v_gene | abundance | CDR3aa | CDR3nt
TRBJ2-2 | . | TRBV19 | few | CASSTSGISTGELFF | TGTGCCAGTAGTACCTCCGGGATCAGCACCGGGGAGCTGTTTTTT
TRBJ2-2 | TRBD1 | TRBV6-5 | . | CASSRTGAPTGELFF | TGTGCCAGCAGTCGGACAGGGGCCCCCACCGGGGAGCTGTTTTTT
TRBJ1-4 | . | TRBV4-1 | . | CASSRPVGGSGGEKLFF | TGCGCCAGCAGCCGACCGGTCGGGGGGTCCGGAGGTGAAAAACTGTTTTTT
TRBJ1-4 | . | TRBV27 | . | CASSFNKEREKLFF | TGTGCCAGCAGTTTTAACAAGGAGAGGGAAAAACTGTTTTTT
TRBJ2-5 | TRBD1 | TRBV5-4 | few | CASSPGQGYQETQYF | TGTGCCAGCAGTCCGGGACAGGGGTACCAAGAGACCCAGTACTTC
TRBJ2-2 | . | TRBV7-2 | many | CASSLMGAAGELFF | TGTGCCAGCAGCTTGATGGGAGCGGCCGGGGAGCTGTTTTTT
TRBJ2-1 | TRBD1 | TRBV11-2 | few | CASSFIRDRGYNEQFF | TGTGCCAGCAGCTTCATCCGGGACAGGGGGTACAATGAGCAGTTCTTC
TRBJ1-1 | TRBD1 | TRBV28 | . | CASSATGRAEAFF | TGTGCCAGCAGTGCGACAGGGCGGGCTGAAGCTTTCTTT
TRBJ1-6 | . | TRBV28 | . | CASGPGSYNSPLHF | TGTGCCAGCGGACCGGGATCTTATAATTCACCCCTCCACTTT
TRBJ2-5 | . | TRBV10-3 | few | CAIKPGSAETQYF | TGTGCCATCAAACCGGGATCGGCAGAGACCCAGTACTTC
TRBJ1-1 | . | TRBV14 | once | CASSQSPGPPGTEAFF | TGTGCCAGCAGCCAATCCCCGGGCCCTCCGGGGACTGAAGCTTTCTTT
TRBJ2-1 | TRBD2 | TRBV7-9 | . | CASSAPGTSGRNICNEQFF | TGTGCCAGCAGCGCGCCCGGGACTAGCGGGAGAAATATCTGCAATGAGCAGTTCTTC
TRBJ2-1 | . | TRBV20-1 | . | CSAMGLHHNEQFF | TGCAGTGCTATGGGGCTACACCACAATGAGCAGTTCTTC
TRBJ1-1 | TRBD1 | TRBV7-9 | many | CASSSAQGAPEAFF | TGTGCCAGCAGCTCCGCACAGGGGGCACCTGAAGCTTTCTTT
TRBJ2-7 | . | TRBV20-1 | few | CSARLLHHSTGPGSYEQYF | TGCAGTGCTAGATTGTTACACCACTCGACCGGGCCCGGCTCCTACGAGCAGTACTTC
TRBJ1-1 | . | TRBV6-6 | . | CASRYRDEGEVTEAFF | TGTGCCAGCAGATATCGGGACGAGGGGGAAGTCACTGAAGCTTTCTTT
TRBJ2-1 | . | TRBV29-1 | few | CSVDDRTHNEQFF | TGCAGCGTTGATGACAGGACCCACAATGAGCAGTTCTTC
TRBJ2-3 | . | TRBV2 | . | CASSEGRQPSSTDTQYF | TGTGCCAGCAGTGAAGGCCGACAGCCCTCTAGCACAGATACGCAGTATTTT
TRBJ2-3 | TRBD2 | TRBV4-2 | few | CASSQRTTSGGTDTQYF | TGTGCCAGCAGCCAACGGACCACTAGCGGCGGCACAGATACGCAGTATTTT
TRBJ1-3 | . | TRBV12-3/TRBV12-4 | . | CASSQTSDSGNTIYF | TGTGCCAGCAGTCAGACCTCCGACTCTGGAAACACCATATATTTT
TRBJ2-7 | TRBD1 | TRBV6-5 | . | CASSRAGQGAFEQYF | TGTGCCAGCAGCCGGGCCGGGCAGGGGGCCTTCGAGCAGTACTTC
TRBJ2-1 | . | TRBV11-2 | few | CASKQGGRPNEQFF | TGTGCCAGCAAACAGGGCGGGCGGCCGAATGAGCAGTTCTTC
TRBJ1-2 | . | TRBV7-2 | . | CASTSQPSHYGYTF | TGTGCCAGCACGTCTCAGCCTTCACACTATGGCTACACCTTC
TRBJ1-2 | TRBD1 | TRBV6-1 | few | CASSEAPGGEYGYTF | TGTGCCAGCAGTGAAGCCCCAGGGGGCGAGTATGGCTACACCTTC
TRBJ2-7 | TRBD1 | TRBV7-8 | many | CASSCIPGQGDCEQYF | TGTGCCAGCAGCTGCATACCGGGACAGGGGGACTGCGAGCAGTACTTC